This TCR beta chain was identified during a study of CD8 T cells in ankylosing spondylitis. This clonotype was seen ten or more times. Its antigen remains unidentified. Study-level results: Typical of ankylosing spondylitis blood, it appeared, was a TCR beta motif of 7 or 8 highly homologous variants. Clones that were linked to disease were CD8+ and were relatively rare in peripheral blood. Some of the motif variants had earlier been found in reactive arthritis patients' fluid and blood.

CDR1 and CDR2 (germline): MNHEY, SVGAGI. The CDR3 covers 19 residues. V gave up 4 bases and J gave up 0 bases, with 23 bases separating them. TCRdb fed the 5' RACE reads into MiXCR, producing one record per CDR3 protein. The sample shows 200,000 to 250,000 distinct CDR3 sequences, about 7.3% of them seen only once. The receptor's source is a male donor with ankylosing spondylitis. The V gene is TRBV6-5, the J gene TRBJ2-3; D perhaps matches TRBD2 (6 bases). Sequences were obtained from blood, either unsorted or a sorted T cell fraction (not recorded which). CDR3 sequence: CASSLRPLSAGTSTDTQYF. The CDR3 DNA follows: TGTGCCAGCAGTTTGCGACCCCTTAGCGCGGGGACTAGCACAGATACGCAGTATTTT.